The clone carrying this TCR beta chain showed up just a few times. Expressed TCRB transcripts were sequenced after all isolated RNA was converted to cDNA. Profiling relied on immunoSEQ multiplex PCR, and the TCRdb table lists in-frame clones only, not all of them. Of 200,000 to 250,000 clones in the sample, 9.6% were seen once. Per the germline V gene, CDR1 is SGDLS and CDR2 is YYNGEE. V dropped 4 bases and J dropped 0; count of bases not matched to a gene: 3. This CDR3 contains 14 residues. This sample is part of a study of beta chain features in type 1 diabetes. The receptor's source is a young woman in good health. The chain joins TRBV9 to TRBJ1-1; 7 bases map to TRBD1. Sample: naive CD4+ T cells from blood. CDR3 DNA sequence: TGTGCCAGCAGCTCGGGACAGCTGAACACTGAAGCTTTCTTT. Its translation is CASSSGQLNTEAFF. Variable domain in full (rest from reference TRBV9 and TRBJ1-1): DSGVTQTPKHLITATGQRVTLRCSPRSGDLSVYWYQQSLDQGLQFLIQYYNGEERAKGNILERFSAQQFPDLHSELNLSSLELGDSALYFCASSSGQLNTEAFFGQGTRLTVV.